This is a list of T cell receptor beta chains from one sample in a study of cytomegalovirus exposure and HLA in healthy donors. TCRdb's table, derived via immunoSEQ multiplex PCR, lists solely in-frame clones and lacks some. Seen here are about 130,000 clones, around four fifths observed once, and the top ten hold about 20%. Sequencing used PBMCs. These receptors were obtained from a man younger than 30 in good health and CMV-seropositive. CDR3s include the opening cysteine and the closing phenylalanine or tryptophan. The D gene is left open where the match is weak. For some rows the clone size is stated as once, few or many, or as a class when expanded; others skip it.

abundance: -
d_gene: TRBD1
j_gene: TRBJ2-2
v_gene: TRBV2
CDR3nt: TGTGCCAGGGGGACAGGGGTTTACACCGGGGAGCTGTTTTTT
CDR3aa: CARGTGVYTGELFF

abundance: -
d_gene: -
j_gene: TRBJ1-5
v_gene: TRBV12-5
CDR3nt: TGTGCTAGTGGTTTGGGACAGGCGAGCAATCAGCCCCAGCATTTT
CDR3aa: CASGLGQASNQPQHF

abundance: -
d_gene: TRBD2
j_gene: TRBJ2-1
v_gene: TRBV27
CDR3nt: TGTGCCAGCAGCCGGGCCGGGACTAGTAAGTTCTTC
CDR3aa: CASSRAGTSKFF

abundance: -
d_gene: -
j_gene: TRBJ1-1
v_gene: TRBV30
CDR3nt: TGTGCCTGGAGTCGGGTCACTGAAGCTTTCTTT
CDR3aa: CAWSRVTEAFF

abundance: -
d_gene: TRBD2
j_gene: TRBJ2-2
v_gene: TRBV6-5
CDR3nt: TGTGCCAGCAGGAGGACTAGCGGGGGTACCGGGGAGCTGTTTTTT
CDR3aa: CASRRTSGGTGELFF

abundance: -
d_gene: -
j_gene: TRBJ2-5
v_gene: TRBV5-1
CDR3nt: TGCGCCAGCAGCTTGTGGGGTAGCGCGAGGGAGGAGACCCAGTACTTC
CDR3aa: CASSLWGSAREETQYF

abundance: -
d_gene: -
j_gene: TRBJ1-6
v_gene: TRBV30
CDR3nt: TGTGCCTGGAAGGCAGCGAAGAGCTCCTATAATTCACCCCTCCACTTT
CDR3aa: CAWKAAKSSYNSPLHF

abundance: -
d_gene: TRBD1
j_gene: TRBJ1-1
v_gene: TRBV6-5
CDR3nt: TGTGCCAGCAGTCGGGACAGTTGGGGGAACACTGAAGCTTTCTTT
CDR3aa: CASSRDSWGNTEAFF

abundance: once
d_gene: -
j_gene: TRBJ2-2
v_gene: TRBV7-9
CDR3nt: TGTGCCAGCAGCTCACAGGGAGGGGGGATTGCCGGGGAGCTGTTTTTT
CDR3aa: CASSSQGGGIAGELFF

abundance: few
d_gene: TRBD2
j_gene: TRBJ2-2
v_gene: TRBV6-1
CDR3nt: TGTGCCAGCAGTGGGCTAGCGGGCCGGGAGCTGTTTTTT
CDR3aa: CASSGLAGRELFF

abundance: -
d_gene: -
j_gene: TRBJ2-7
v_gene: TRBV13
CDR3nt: TGTGCCAGCAGCCCAGACGGATACAGCTCCTACGAGCAGTACTTC
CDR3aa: CASSPDGYSSYEQYF

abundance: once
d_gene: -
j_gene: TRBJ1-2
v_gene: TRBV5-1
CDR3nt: TGCGCCAGCAGCTTGTTTCCAACCGTACCCCCGAGTGTCTACACCTTC
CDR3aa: CASSLFPTVPPSVYTF